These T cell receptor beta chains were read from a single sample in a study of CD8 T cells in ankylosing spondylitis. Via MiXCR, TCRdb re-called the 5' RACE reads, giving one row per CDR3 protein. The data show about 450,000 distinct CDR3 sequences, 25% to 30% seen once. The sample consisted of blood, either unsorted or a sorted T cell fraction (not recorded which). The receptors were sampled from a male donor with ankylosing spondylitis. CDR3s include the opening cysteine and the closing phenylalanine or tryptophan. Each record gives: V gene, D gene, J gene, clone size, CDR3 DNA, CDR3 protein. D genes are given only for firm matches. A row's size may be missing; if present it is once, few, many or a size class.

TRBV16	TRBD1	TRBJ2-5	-	TGTGCCAGCAGCGCGGGACAGGGGCGTCTCGAGACCCAGTACTTC	CASSAGQGRLETQYF
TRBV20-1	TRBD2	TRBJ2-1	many	TGCAGTGCTAAGGCGGGAGCAATCTACAATGAGCAGTTCTTC	CSAKAGAIYNEQFF
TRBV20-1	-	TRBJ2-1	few	TGCAGTGCCTCTAACTACAATGAGCAGTTCTTC	CSASNYNEQFF
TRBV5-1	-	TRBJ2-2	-	TGCGCCAGCAGCCAACAGGGAGAGGGCACCGGGGAGCTGTTTTTT	CASSQQGEGTGELFF
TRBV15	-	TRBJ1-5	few	TGTGCCACCAGCAGGGCGGATCAGCCCCAGCATTTT	CATSRADQPQHF
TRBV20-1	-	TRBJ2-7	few	TGCAGTGCTAGAGCCGGCTTGACAGTCTACGAGCAGTACTTC	CSARAGLTVYEQYF
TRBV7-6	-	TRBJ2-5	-	TGTGCCAGCAGCTTAGGAGGGGTCCTGGGCGAGACCCAGTACTTC	CASSLGGVLGETQYF
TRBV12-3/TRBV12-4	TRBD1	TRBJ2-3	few	TGTGCCAGCAGCCCGGGACAGGGCCGAGGGACAGATACGCAGTATTTT	CASSPGQGRGTDTQYF
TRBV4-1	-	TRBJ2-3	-	TGCGCCAGCAGCCAAGACCCGGGACCGATAAACACAGATACGCAGTATTTT	CASSQDPGPINTDTQYF
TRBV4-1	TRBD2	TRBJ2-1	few	TGCGCCAGCAGCCAAGAATGGCTAGCGGTTTACAATGAGCAGTTCTTC	CASSQEWLAVYNEQFF
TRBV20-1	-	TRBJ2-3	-	TGCAGTGCTAGAGAGGTCAGAAGCACAGATACGCAGTATTTT	CSAREVRSTDTQYF
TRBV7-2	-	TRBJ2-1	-	TGTGCCAGCAGCTCCGGGACGGGGATACGTGAGCAGTTCTTC	CASSSGTGIREQFF
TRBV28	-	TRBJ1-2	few	TGTGCCAGCAGTTTGGTCGGCCGCCTCCGGGGTAACTATGGCTACACCTTC	CASSLVGRLRGNYGYTF
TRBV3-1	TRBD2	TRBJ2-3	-	TGTGCCAGCAGCAAAAATCTAGCGGGAGTCTCCCCAGGCGCAGATACGCAGTATTTT	CASSKNLAGVSPGADTQYF
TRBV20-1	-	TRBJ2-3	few	TGCAGTGCCCGGACAGACCGTGCAGATACGCAGTATTTT	CSARTDRADTQYF
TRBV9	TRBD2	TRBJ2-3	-	TGTGCCAGCAGCGTAGGGGTTCTAGCGGGAGAAGCAGATACGCAGTATTTT	CASSVGVLAGEADTQYF
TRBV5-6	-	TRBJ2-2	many	TGTGCCAGCAGCTCCTTGACTACGAACACCGGGGAGCTGTTTTTT	CASSSLTTNTGELFF
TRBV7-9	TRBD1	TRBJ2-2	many	TGTGCCAGCAGCCGCCTCGGGACAGCTAACACCGGGGAGCTGTTTTTT	CASSRLGTANTGELFF
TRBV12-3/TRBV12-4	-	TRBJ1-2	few	TGTGCCAGCAGTCCACCCTCGAACTATGGCTACACCTTC	CASSPPSNYGYTF
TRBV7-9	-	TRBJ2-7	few	TGTGCCAGCAGCCAGGGGCAGGGTTCCCACGAGCAGTACTTC	CASSQGQGSHEQYF
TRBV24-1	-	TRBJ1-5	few	TGTGCCACCAGTGGCGACACAGGCAACAGCAATCAGCCCCAGCATTTT	CATSGDTGNSNQPQHF
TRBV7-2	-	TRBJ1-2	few	TGTGCCAGCAGCTTATCGGCTAGAGCTGGCTACACCTTC	CASSLSARAGYTF
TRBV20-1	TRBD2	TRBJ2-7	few	TGCAGTGCTAGTCGGGAGGGACTAGCGGGTACCTACGAGCAGTACTTC	CSASREGLAGTYEQYF
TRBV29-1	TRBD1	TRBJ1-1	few	TGCAGCGTTGGACAGGGGCCCGTGAACACTGAAGCTTTCTTT	CSVGQGPVNTEAFF
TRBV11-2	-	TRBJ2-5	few	TGTGCCAGCAGCTTGGGGAAGGGTCAAGAGACCCAGTACTTC	CASSLGKGQETQYF
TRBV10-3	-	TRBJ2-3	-	TGTGCCATCCAGGGAAGTGGCACAGATACGCAGTATTTT	CAIQGSGTDTQYF
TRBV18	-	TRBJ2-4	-	TGTGCCAGCTCCCCATCAGAATACGGCAAAAACATTCAGTACTTC	CASSPSEYGKNIQYF
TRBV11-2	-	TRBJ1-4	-	TGTGCCAGCAGCTTACGGGGAAGTACGAATGAAAAACTGTTTTTT	CASSLRGSTNEKLFF
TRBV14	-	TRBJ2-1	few	TGTGCCAGCAGCCAAGAATTGAGCGGTCGGGAGCAGTTCTTC	CASSQELSGREQFF
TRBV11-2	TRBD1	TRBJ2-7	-	TGTGCCAGCAGCCTCCGGACAGGGTACTCCTACGAGCAGTACTTC	CASSLRTGYSYEQYF
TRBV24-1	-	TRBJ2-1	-	TGTGCCACCAGTGATCCACGGCCTCACAATGAGCAGTTCTTC	CATSDPRPHNEQFF
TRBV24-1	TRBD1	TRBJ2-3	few	TGTGCCACCAGTGATGCGACAGGGGGAGCGGGCACAGATACGCAGTATTTT	CATSDATGGAGTDTQYF
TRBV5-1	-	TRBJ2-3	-	TGCGCCAGCAGCTCCGCCCATGGGGGCACAGATACGCAGTATTTT	CASSSAHGGTDTQYF
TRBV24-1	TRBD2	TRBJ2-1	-	TGTGCCACCAGTGATTCCTCCGGGACTAGCGGGACATACAATGAGCAGTTCTTC	CATSDSSGTSGTYNEQFF
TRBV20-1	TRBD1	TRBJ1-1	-	TGCAGTGCCAACAACAGGGGCCCGAACACTGAAGCTTTCTTT	CSANNRGPNTEAFF
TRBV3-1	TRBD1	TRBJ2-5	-	TGTGCCAGCAGCCGGGGACAGGGAAAAGAAGAGACCCAGTACTTC	CASSRGQGKEETQYF
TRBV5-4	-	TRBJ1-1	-	TGTGCCAGCAGCTTGGGGGAGCCGCCAAGGGCCAACACTGAAGCTTTCTTT	CASSLGEPPRANTEAFF
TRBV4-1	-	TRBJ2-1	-	TGCGCCAGCAGCCACGCCATGGGACAAACCTACAATGAGCAGTTCTTC	CASSHAMGQTYNEQFF
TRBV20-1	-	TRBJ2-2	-	TGCAGTGCTAAACAGGGCTTCCCCAACACCGGGGAGCTGTTTTTT	CSAKQGFPNTGELFF
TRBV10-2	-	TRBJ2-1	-	TGCGCCAGCAGTGACTTCGGGGGTTCCTACAATGAGCAGTTCTTC	CASSDFGGSYNEQFF
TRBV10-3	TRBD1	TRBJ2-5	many	TGTGCCATCAACCCGGGGACAGGAAGCCAAGAGACCCAGTACTTC	CAINPGTGSQETQYF
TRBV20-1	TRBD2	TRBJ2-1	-	TGCAGTGCTAGAGATTTAGATGCGGGAGTCTCGGGTGAGCAGTTCTTC	CSARDLDAGVSGEQFF
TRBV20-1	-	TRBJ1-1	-	TGCAGTGCTAGTCCCGCGGGCCGACGGACTGAAGCTTTCTTT	CSASPAGRRTEAFF
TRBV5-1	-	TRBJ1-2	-	TGCGCCAGCAGCTCCGGGGGTTCGACTAACTATGGCTACACCTTC	CASSSGGSTNYGYTF
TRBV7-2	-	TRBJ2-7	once	TGTGCCAGCAGCTTAGTCGGGACTCCTGGCGGATCACAGCAGTACTTC	CASSLVGTPGGSQQYF
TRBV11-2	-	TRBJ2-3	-	TGTGCCAGCAGCTTAGGTCCTGTTGCTCCAGATACGCAGTATTTT	CASSLGPVAPDTQYF
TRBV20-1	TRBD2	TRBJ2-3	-	TGCAGTGCTAGGGCAAGGACTAGCGGGTTTGCAGATACGCAGTATTTT	CSARARTSGFADTQYF
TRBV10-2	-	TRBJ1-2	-	TGCGCCAGCAGTGGACAATCAGATTATGGCTACACCTTC	CASSGQSDYGYTF
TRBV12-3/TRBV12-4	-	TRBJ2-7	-	TGTGCCAGCAGTTGGTACGGAGAAGGTTACGAGCAGTACTTC	CASSWYGEGYEQYF
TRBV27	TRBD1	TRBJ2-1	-	TGTGCCAGCAGTTTGGGGGACAGGCAGGGCGTCGGGCAGTTCTTC	CASSLGDRQGVGQFF
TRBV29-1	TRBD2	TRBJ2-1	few	TGCAGGGTAGGGACTAGCGAATTCGGTGAGCAGTTCTTC	CRVGTSEFGEQFF
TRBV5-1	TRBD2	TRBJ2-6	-	TGCGCCAGCAGCCTGACTAGCGCTGGGGCCAACGTCCTGACTTTC	CASSLTSAGANVLTF
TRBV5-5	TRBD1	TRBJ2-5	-	TGTGCCAGCAGCTTGGAGGGGACAGGGGGGACCCAGTACTTC	CASSLEGTGGTQYF